This T cell receptor (beta chain) originates from a study of blood T cells in healthy people across ages. Findings and caveats of the study: Researchers judged that diversity estimates from one million T cells fell short of true values.

CDR1 MNHEY and CDR2 SVGAGI come from the germline V gene. Trimming stripped 2 bases from V and 3 bases from J, with 5 bases between. CDR3 length equals 13 residues. For this clonotype: Its antigen remains unidentified.

The second PCR ran about 7 to 12 cycles with a sample-barcoded 5' primer and J-beta primers. Using its own MiXCR run on the 5' RACE reads, TCRdb lists one record per CDR3 protein. This sample carries around 1.1 million distinct CDR3 sequences, roughly two fifths of them seen once, and the ten largest clones take approximately 14%. The chain has TRBV6-5 and TRBJ1-5; no definite D call. The TCR originated in a man aged 18-30 years in good health. What was sequenced was blood. The CDR3 reads CASSYLINQPQHF. The DNA for the CDR3 is TGTGCCAGCAGTTACCTAATCAATCAGCCCCAGCATTTT.